This TCR beta chain was documented in a study of OX40 agonist ivuxolimab in advanced cancers. Patients with a history of autoimmune disease or on systemic immunosuppression were excluded. Looked up from germline, CDR1 is KGHSH and CDR2 is LQKENI. This CDR3 has 15 amino acids. With 3 bases removed from V and 1 base from J, the gap between germline ends came to 12 bases. Sequencing was performed with immunoSEQ multiplex PCR; in TCRdb, only in-frame clones are kept and a portion is missing. The table includes about 48,000 clones, around 83% detected once. The chain carries TRBV18 and TRBJ1-1; D is unresolved. Sequencing used CD4+ or CD8+ T cells sorted from blood, obtained in a trial of the OX40 agonist ivuxolimab. This sequence originates from an adult with an advanced solid tumor such as melanoma, head and neck, liver or kidney cancer. The CDR3: CASSPADHSNTEAFF. The CDR3 region has the DNA TGTGCCAGCTCACCCGCCGATCACTCGAACACTGAAGCTTTCTTT.